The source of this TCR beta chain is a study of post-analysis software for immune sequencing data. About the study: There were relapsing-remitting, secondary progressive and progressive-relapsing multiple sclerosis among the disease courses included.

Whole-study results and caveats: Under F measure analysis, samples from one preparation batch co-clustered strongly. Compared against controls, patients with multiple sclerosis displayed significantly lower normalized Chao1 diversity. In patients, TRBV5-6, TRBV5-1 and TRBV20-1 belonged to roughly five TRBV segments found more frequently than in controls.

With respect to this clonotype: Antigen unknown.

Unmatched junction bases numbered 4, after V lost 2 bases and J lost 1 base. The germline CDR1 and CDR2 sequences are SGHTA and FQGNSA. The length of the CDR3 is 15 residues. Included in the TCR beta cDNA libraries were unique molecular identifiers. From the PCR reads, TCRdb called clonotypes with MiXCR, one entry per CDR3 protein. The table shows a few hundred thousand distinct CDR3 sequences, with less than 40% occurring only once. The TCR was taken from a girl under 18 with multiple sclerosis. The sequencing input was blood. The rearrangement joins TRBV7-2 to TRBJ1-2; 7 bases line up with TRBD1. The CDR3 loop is CASSLRQGLNYGYTF. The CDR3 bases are TGTGCCAGCAGCTTACGACAGGGCCTTAACTATGGCTACACCTTC.